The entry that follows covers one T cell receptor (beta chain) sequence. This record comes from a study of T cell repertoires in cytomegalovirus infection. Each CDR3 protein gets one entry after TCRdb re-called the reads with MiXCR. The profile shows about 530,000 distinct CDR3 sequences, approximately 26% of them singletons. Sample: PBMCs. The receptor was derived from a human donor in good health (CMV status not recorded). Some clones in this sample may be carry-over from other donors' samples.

The CDR3 region has the DNA TGCAGTGCAGCGGGCGGGAGGGCCCTGGACGATACGCAGTATTTT. Its protein product is CSAAGGRALDDTQYF. The V call is TRBV20-1, the J call TRBJ2-3, with 9 bases that match TRBD2. This CDR3 has 15 amino acids. Germline trimming cut 6 bases from V and 6 bases from J; bases unmatched to any gene: 13. CDR1 is DFQATT, CDR2 SNEGSKA, per germline (reference sequence).